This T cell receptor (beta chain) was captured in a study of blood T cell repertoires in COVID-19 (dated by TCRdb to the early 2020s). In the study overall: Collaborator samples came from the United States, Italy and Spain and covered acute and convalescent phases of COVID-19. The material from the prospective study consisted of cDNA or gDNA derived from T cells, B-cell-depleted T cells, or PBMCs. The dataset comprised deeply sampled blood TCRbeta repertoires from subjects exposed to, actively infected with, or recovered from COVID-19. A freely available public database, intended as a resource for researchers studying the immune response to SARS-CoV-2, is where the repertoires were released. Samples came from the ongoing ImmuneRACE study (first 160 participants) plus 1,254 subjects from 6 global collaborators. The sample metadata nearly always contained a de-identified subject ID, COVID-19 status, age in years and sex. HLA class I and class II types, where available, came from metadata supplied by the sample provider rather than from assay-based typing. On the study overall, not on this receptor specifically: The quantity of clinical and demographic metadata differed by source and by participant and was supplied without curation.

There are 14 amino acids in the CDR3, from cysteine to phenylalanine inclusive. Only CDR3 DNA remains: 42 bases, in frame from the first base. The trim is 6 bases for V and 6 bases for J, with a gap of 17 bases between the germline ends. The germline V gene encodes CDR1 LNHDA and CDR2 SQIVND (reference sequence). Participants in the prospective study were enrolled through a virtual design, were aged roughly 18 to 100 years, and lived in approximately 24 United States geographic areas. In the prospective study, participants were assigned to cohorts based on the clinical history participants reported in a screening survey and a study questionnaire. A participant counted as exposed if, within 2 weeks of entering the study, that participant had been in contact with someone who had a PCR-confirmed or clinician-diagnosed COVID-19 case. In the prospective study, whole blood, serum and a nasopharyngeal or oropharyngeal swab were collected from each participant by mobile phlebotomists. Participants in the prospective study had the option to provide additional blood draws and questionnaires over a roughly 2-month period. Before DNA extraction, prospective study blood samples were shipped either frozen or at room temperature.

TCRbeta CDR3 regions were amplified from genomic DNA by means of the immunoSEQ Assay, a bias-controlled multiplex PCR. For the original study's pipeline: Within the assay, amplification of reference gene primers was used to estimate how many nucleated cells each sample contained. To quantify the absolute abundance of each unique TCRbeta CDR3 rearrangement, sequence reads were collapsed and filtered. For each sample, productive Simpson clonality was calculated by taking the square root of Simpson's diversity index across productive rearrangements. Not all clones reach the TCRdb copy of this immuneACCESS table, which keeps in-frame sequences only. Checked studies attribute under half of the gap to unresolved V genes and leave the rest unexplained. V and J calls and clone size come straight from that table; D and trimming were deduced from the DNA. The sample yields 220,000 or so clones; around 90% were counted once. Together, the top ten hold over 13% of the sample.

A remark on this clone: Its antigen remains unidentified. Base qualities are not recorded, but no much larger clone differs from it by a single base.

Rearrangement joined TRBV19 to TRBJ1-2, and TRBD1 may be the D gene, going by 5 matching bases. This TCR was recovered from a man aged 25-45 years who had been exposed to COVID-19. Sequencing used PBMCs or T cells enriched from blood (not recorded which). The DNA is TGTGCCAGTAGCCACAGGAGGGCGGGTAATGGCTACACCTTC. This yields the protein CASSHRRAGNGYTF.